This T cell receptor beta chain was recorded in a study of blood T cells in healthy people across ages. The germline V gene has CDR1 SGHKS and CDR2 YYEKEE (reference sequence). Trimming took 4 bases from V and 1 from J, leaving 15 bases between them. The CDR3 runs to 16 residues. A second 7 to 11 cycle PCR used barcoded and J-beta primers. TCRdb re-called the 5' RACE reads through MiXCR, storing one row per CDR3 protein. The sample yields about 760,000 distinct CDR3 sequences, 25% seen once. This sample was shared with a second study, whose subject was T cells of mothers and their children.

V usage is TRBV5-5 and J usage is TRBJ1-5; D unclear. This clonotype was obtained from a boy younger than 18 in good health. The sequencing sample was made of blood. The CDR3 protein is CASSGAGYGSNQPQHF. The CDR3 DNA follows: TGTGCCAGCAGCGGTGCCGGTTACGGAAGCAATCAGCCCCAGCATTTT.